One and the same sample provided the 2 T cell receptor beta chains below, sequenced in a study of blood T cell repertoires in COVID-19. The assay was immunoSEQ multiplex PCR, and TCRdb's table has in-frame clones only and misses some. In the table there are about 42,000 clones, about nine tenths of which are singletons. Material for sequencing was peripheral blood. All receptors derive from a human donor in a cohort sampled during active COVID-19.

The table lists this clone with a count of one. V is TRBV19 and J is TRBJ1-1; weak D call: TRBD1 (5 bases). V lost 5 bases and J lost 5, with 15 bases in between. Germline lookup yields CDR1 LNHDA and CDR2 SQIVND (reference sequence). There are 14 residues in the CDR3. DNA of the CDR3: TGTGCCAGTAGTCTGGGGAGGGGATGGACTGAAGCTTTCTTT. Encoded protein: CASSLGRGWTEAFF.

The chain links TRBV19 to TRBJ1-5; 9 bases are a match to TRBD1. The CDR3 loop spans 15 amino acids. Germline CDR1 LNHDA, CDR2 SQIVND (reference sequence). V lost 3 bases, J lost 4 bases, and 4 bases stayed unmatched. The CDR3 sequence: CASSMPGQGNQPQHF. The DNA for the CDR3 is TGTGCCAGTAGTATGCCGGGACAGGGAAATCAGCCCCAGCATTTT.